Below, 14 T cell receptor beta chains from the same sample are listed, as sequenced in a study of memory CD4+ T cells and cytomegalovirus serostatus (dated by TCRdb to between 2018 and 2020). The method behind the library was the immunoSEQ multiplex PCR assay. TCRdb took this table from immuneACCESS and kept in-frame rearrangements with V and J called. Such tables lack part of the clones; where checked against another copy, unresolved V genes explain under half of the gap, and the rest is unexplained. For this sample there are 45,000 to 50,000 clones; about 77% appear just once. Jointly, the top ten make up approximately 0.78% of the sample. Single viable CD3+CD4+CD8-CD45RO+ cells were sorted as memory CD4+ T cells on a FACSAria II. Sequencing was carried out using memory CD4+ T cells from blood. These receptors originate from an adult in good health and CMV-seronegative.

In DNA, the CDR3 is TGCGCCAGCAGCTTGGGGCCACGGACGAACACCGGGGAGCTGTTTTTT. It codes for CASSLGPRTNTGELFF. The V gene is TRBV5-1, the J gene TRBJ2-2; D gene uncertain. CDR1 is SGHRS, CDR2 YFSETQ, per germline. There are 16 residues in the CDR3. V was shortened by 0 bases and J by 0 bases, with 9 bases between the two germline ends.

The chain carries TRBV15 and TRBJ1-1; the D gene is possibly TRBD1 (6 bases). V lost 0 bases and J lost 1, with 12 bases in between. The CDR3 runs to 16 residues. The germline gives CDR1 LNHNV, CDR2 YYDKDF (reference sequence). This chain's CDR3 is CATSRDRGARNTEAFF. CDR3 coding DNA: TGTGCCACCAGCAGAGATCGGGGGGCCCGGAACACTGAAGCTTTCTTT.

V and J are TRBV6-5 and TRBJ1-5; D is uncertain. This CDR3 is built from 13 residues. Germline loops: CDR1 MNHEY, CDR2 SVGAGI. The germline V and J ends were trimmed by 0 bases and 14 bases, with 14 bases remaining between them. The DNA for the CDR3 is TGTGCCAGCAGTTACTCCCTTACTGCCCCGGAGCATTTT. It yields the protein CASSYSLTAPEHF.

The chain couples TRBV20-1 to TRBJ2-1; D gene uncertain. Germline V gene data show CDR1 as DFQATT and CDR2 as SNEGSKA (reference sequence). The V end lost 2 bases, the J end lost 4 bases, and 3 bases lay between the germline ends. This CDR3 has 11 amino acids. CDR3 sequence reads: CSARQYNEQFF. The CDR3 bases are TGCAGTGCTAGACAATACAATGAGCAGTTCTTC.

The gene calls are TRBV28 and TRBJ1-5, with D uncertain. CDR3 length: 14 residues. Deletions cut 3 bases from V and 9 bases from J, with 15 bases between. The germline gives CDR1 MDHEN, CDR2 SYDVKM. In DNA form, the CDR3 reads TGTGCCAGCAGTTTGGTGGCAGCGGTACTGCCCCAGCATTTT. This codes for CASSLVAAVLPQHF.

The rearrangement links TRBV7-6 to TRBJ2-3; TRBD2 matches 7 bases. J was trimmed by 2 bases and V by 0 bases; bases with no gene match: 5. The CDR3 sequence is 16 residues long. Germline V CDR1 and CDR2: SGHVS, FNYEAQ. CDR3 in amino acids: CASSLAGGLLTDTQYF. In nucleotides, the CDR3 is TGTGCCAGCAGCTTAGCCGGGGGGTTACTCACAGATACGCAGTATTTT.

The gene calls are TRBV6-5 and TRBJ2-1, with D perhaps matching TRBD2 (5 bases). Germline CDR1 MNHEY, CDR2 SVGAGI. The CDR3 has 14 residues. Trimming cost V 5 bases and J 4 bases, with 12 bases left between them. The CDR3 coding sequence is TGTGCCAGCAGTCTATCTGGAGGATACAATGAGCAGTTCTTC. It encodes CASSLSGGYNEQFF.

To note about this clone: Additional DNA sequences in this sample encode the identical CDR3. V gene TRBV5-1 combines with J gene TRBJ1-1, with no clear D. Germline V gives CDR1 SGHRS, CDR2 YFSETQ. CDR3 length equals 13 residues. V lost 0 bases to trimming and J lost 4 bases, with 7 bases between them. The CDR3 is CASSLEGSTEAFF. The CDR3 DNA is TGCGCCAGCAGCTTGGAGGGAAGCACTGAAGCTTTCTTT.

The V gene is TRBV6-6, the J gene TRBJ2-2; no clear D gene. The CDR3 is 12 residues long. Trimming removed 6 bases at V and 6 bases at J, with 8 bases between. Looked up from germline, CDR1 is MNHNY and CDR2 is SVGAGI (reference sequence). In DNA, the CDR3 is TGTGCCAGCAGAACCCAATCCGGGGAGCTGTTTTTT. This translates into CASRTQSGELFF.

This chain links TRBV5-1 with TRBJ2-7, with unresolved D. Trimming shortened V by 0 bases and J by 7 bases, and 14 bases separated the two germline ends. CDR1 and CDR2 from the germline V gene are SGHRS and YFSETQ. The CDR3 is 14 amino acids. The CDR3 DNA sequence: TGCGCCAGCAGCTTGGCCGGGCGGCCTCGGGAGCAGTACTTC. Translated: CASSLAGRPREQYF.

The J gene is TRBJ2-2, the V gene TRBV5-1; tentative D call: TRBD2 (5 bases). The V gene's germline CDR1 is SGHRS and CDR2 YFSETQ. This CDR3 is 15 amino acids long. Trimming removed 1 base at V and 2 bases at J, with 9 bases between. This CDR3 is CASSLNSANTGELFF. DNA of the CDR3: TGCGCCAGCAGCTTGAATAGCGCCAACACCGGGGAGCTGTTTTTT.

In this sample, this clone turned up once. The chain carries TRBV11-3 and TRBJ2-1; 7 bases are shared with TRBD2. Germline V lookup: CDR1 SGHNT, CDR2 YENEEA. There are 15 residues in the CDR3. V dropped 5 bases and J dropped 1; count of bases not matched to a gene: 5. CDR3 in amino acids: CASSTRGGSYNEQFF. The CDR3 nucleotides are TGTGCCAGCAGCACGCGCGGGGGTTCCTACAATGAGCAGTTCTTC.

The J gene is TRBJ2-1, the V gene TRBV18; D unresolved. From germline, CDR1 is KGHSH and CDR2 LQKENI. This CDR3 comprises 17 residues. V lost 3 bases, J lost 0 bases, and 15 bases lay in between. The CDR3 sequence is CASSPPLGSSSYNEQFF. The DNA for the CDR3 is TGTGCCAGCTCACCTCCCCTGGGAAGCAGCTCCTACAATGAGCAGTTCTTC.

V gene TRBV18 combines with J gene TRBJ1-4; possible D gene TRBD1, 5 bases. V was cut by 8 bases and J by 0 bases, with 10 bases left in between. Germline lookup yields CDR1 KGHSH and CDR2 LQKENI. This CDR3 comprises 14 residues. As DNA, the CDR3 is TGTGCCAGCAGGGGCCATACAACTAATGAAAAACTGTTTTTT. It is translated as CASRGHTTNEKLFF. The full variable domain, in which reference TRBV18 and TRBJ1-4 provide the parts outside the CDR3, is NAGVMQNPRHLVRRRGQEARLRCSPMKGHSHVYWYRQLPEEGLKFMVYLQKENIIDESGMPKERFSAEFPKEGPSILRIQQVVRGDSAAYFCASRGHTTNEKLFFGSGTQLSVL.